These 8 T cell receptor beta chains share one sample of origin, sequenced in a study of cytomegalovirus exposure and HLA in healthy donors. The PCR had 60 Vbeta and 13 Jbeta primers. Repertoires were generated with immunoSEQ multiplex PCR, while TCRdb's copy carries only in-frame clones and drops some. This table has 80,000 or so clones, roughly 64% appearing once. The sample taken for sequencing was PBMCs. Every receptor here comes from a man aged 30 to 39 in good health and CMV-seropositive.

The chain carries TRBV18 and TRBJ1-5, with D tentatively TRBD1 (6 bases). Germline loops: CDR1 KGHSH, CDR2 LQKENI. This CDR3 is built from 16 residues. V dropped 6 bases and J dropped 2 bases, with 17 bases sitting between them. The CDR3 region is CASSPQAQGGNQPQHF. The CDR3 region has the DNA TGTGCCAGCTCCCCTCAGGCACAGGGCGGCAATCAGCCCCAGCATTTT. Full variable domain (rest looked up from reference TRBV18 and TRBJ1-5): NAGVMQNPRHLVRRRGQEARLRCSPMKGHSHVYWYRQLPEEGLKFMVYLQKENIIDESGMPKERFSAEFPKEGPSILRIQQVVRGDSAAYFCASSPQAQGGNQPQHFGDGTRLSIL.

The chain couples TRBV7-2 to TRBJ2-3; D remains ambiguous. Germline V gives CDR1 SGHTA, CDR2 FQGNSA. CDR3 length equals 16 residues. V lost 0 bases to trimming and J lost 2 bases, with 12 bases between them. Here the CDR3 DNA reads TGTGCCAGCAGCTTAGCGCGGCTAGATATCACAGATACGCAGTATTTT. Translation: CASSLARLDITDTQYF.

CDR3 sequence (DNA): TGCAGCGTTCGAGGCGACGATTTCGGCACAGATACGCAGTATTTT. Translated: CSVRGDDFGTDTQYF. J is TRBJ2-3 and V is TRBV29-1; D is undetermined. Trimming left V 5 bases short and J 1 base short, with 16 bases between. CDR3 length equals 15 residues. Germline assignment: CDR1 SQVTM and CDR2 ANQGSEA.

Regarding this clone: The junction differs from germline at one of its ends, possibly a read error. The chain recombines TRBV29-1 with TRBJ2-4, with D maybe TRBD1 (7 bases). Germline V lookup: CDR1 SQVTM, CDR2 ANQGSEA. This CDR3 region has 14 residues. CDR3 region: CSVQGGIAKNIRYF. DNA of the CDR3: TGCAGCGTCCAGGGGGGAATAGCCAAAAACATTCGGTACTTC.

This clone has more than one count but fewer than ten. This chain links TRBV25-1 with TRBJ2-7; the D gene is possibly TRBD2 (6 bases). CDR3 length: 14 amino acids. The germline gives CDR1 MGHDK, CDR2 SYGVNS. Trimming pared 1 base from V and 0 bases from J, leaving 7 bases between. The CDR3 bases are TGTGCCAGCAGTGAATGGGGGGACTCCTACGAGCAGTACTTC. Its translation: CASSEWGDSYEQYF.

The CDR3 region is CASSRTDSGNTIYF. DNA of the CDR3: TGTGCCAGCAGTCGGACAGACTCTGGAAACACCATATATTTT. The rearrangement joins TRBV28 to TRBJ1-3, with D possibly matching TRBD1 (6 bases). The germline gives CDR1 MDHEN, CDR2 SYDVKM. V was trimmed by 5 bases and J by 0 bases, leaving 8 bases between them. This CDR3 region has 14 residues.

This clone was seen a single time. The V gene is TRBV7-3, the J gene TRBJ2-2, with 7 bases lining up with TRBD2. CDR3 length: 16 residues. The trim removed 1 base at V and 1 base at J, leaving 3 bases unmatched. Per germline, CDR1 SGHTA and CDR2 FQGTGA. The CDR3 protein is CASSLNGGKNTGELFF. The CDR3 DNA is TGTGCCAGCAGCTTAAACGGGGGGAAGAACACCGGGGAGCTGTTTTTT.

This clone showed up just a few times. The junction shows a germline mismatch at one end, possibly a read error. The chain recombines TRBV7-7 with TRBJ2-3; TRBD2 is a possible D gene (6 bases). The germline V gene has CDR1 SSHAT and CDR2 FNYEAQ (reference sequence). CDR3 length: 14 amino acids. The CDR3, as DNA: TGTGCTAGCAGCCTGGGGGGAAGGACAGATACGCAGTATTTT. Protein product: CASSLGGRTDTQYF.